This TCR beta chain stems from a study of cytomegalovirus exposure and HLA in healthy donors. General observations from the study: It was reportedly the case that the classifier diagnosed cytomegalovirus status with high specificity and sensitivity. There were fewer than 200 TCR beta chains listed as cytomegalovirus-associated. Subsequent analysis of the roughly 120 validation repertoires found a tendency for first-cohort TCR clusters to co-occur.

The table lists this clone with a few counts. Its antigen is unknown. Data came from immunoSEQ multiplex PCR; TCRdb stores just in-frame clones and leaves some out. The table records 300,000 to 400,000 clones, around 86% of them present only once. Germline values: CDR1 WNHNN, CDR2 SYGVQD (reference sequence). J was trimmed by 3 bases and V by 2 bases; bases with no gene match: 1. This CDR3 contains 14 residues. The chain joins TRBV10-1 to TRBJ2-3, with 8 bases identical to TRBD2. Specimen: PBMCs. The sequence derives from a woman under 30 in good health and CMV-seronegative. The CDR3 DNA reads TGCGCCAGCAGTGAGAGCGGGAGAACAGATACGCAGTATTTT. Amino acid sequence: CASSESGRTDTQYF.